This record looks at one T cell receptor (beta chain) sequence and its context. Its specificity is unknown. Clones were sequenced by immunoSEQ multiplex PCR, and TCRdb holds only the in-frame ones, with some missing. Found here are about 78,000 clones, roughly 93% of them singletons; the top ten hold 2.5% to 3%. The sample comes from a study of OX40 agonist ivuxolimab in advanced cancers. Whole-study context: The mean age was roughly 60 years, ranging from 23 to 79, with 65% to 85% of participants male.

Points from the study as a whole: The study found that CD8+ T cells averaged more expanded clones than CD4+. Certain nonresponders additionally had low normalized T-cell clonal expansion.

Sequences were derived from CD4+ or CD8+ T cells sorted from blood, sampled in a trial of the OX40 agonist ivuxolimab. This clonotype originated in an adult with an advanced solid tumor such as melanoma, head and neck, liver or kidney cancer.

Here the CDR3 DNA reads TGTGCCAGCAGCGGAGAAAACATTCAGTACTTC. Encoded protein: CASSGENIQYF. This chain joins TRBV7-2 and TRBJ2-4; D unresolved. This CDR3 contains 11 residues. V was pared by 5 bases and J by 5 bases, with 4 bases between. Germline CDR1 SGHTA, CDR2 FQGNSA.